These T cell receptor beta chains were read from a single sample in a study of shared clonotypes between healthy human individuals. Generated by immunoSEQ multiplex PCR, the TCRdb table keeps only in-frame clones and is missing some. The table shows 2 million to 3 million clones, with 90% to 95% occurring only once. The sequenced sample consisted of naive CD4+ T cells from PBMCs. The receptors stem from a man in his late teens or twenties in good health. Some clones in this sample may be carry-over from other donors' samples. Both conserved end residues are part of each CDR3. The D gene is left open where the match is weak. Part of the rows lack a size; the others show once, few, many or a class for expanded clones.

>TRBJ2-1|TRBV20-1|-|-|11
CSAADRNEQFF
TGCAGTGCGGCGGACCGCAATGAGCAGTTCTTC
>TRBJ2-3|TRBV5-1|-|TRBD2|18
CASSLAGRSSGTLDTQYF
TGCGCCAGCAGCTTGGCCGGGAGGTCTAGCGGGACTCTAGATACGCAGTATTTT
>TRBJ1-1|TRBV18|-|TRBD1|17
CASSPGQGAQMNTEAFF
TGTGCCAGCTCACCGGGACAGGGGGCGCAAATGAACACTGAAGCTTTCTTT
>TRBJ1-2|TRBV6-1|-|TRBD1|16
CASSEGWTGIMRGYTF
TGTGCCAGCAGTGAAGGTTGGACAGGGATAATGAGGGGCTACACCTTC
>TRBJ2-2|TRBV28|-|-|12
CASSLFGGELFF
TGTGCCAGCAGTTTATTCGGGGGGGAGCTGTTTTTT
>TRBJ2-5|TRBV5-4|-|-|14
CASSLGQTKETQYF
TGTGCCAGCAGCTTAGGACAGACCAAAGAGACCCAGTACTTC
>TRBJ2-1|TRBV7-8|once|TRBD1|13
CASRNGQGNEQFF
TGTGCCAGCAGGAACGGACAGGGAAATGAGCAGTTCTTC
>TRBJ2-1|TRBV5-1|-|-|16
CASSLAQASSYNEQFF
TGCGCCAGCAGCTTGGCCCAGGCCAGCTCCTACAATGAGCAGTTCTTC
>TRBJ1-5|TRBV6-1|-|-|14
CASTGPNSNQPQHF
TGTGCCAGCACCGGACCGAATAGCAATCAGCCCCAGCATTTT
>TRBJ1-5|TRBV7-8|-|-|13
CASSLSSNQPQHF
TGTGCCAGCAGCTTGTCTAGCAATCAGCCCCAGCATTTT
>TRBJ2-1|TRBV7-9|-|-|14
CASSSAWAKNEQFF
TGTGCCAGCAGCTCTGCCTGGGCTAAGAATGAGCAGTTCTTC
>TRBJ1-2|TRBV5-6|-|-|15
CASSFPGAERDGYTF
TGTGCCAGCAGCTTTCCTGGGGCAGAGAGAGATGGCTACACCTTC
>TRBJ2-1|TRBV7-9|once|TRBD2|15
CASSLGTSGYNEQFF
TGTGCCAGCAGCTTGGGGACTAGCGGCTACAATGAGCAGTTCTTC
>TRBJ2-6|TRBV10-3|-|TRBD1|19
CATCPPPGQGLAGANVLTF
TGTGCCACCTGTCCACCGCCCGGACAGGGTCTGGCTGGGGCCAACGTCCTGACTTTC
>TRBJ2-1|TRBV5-4|-|-|13
CASSQVSYNEQFF
TGTGCCAGCAGCCAAGTCAGCTACAATGAGCAGTTCTTC
>TRBJ2-7|TRBV7-3|-|-|14
CASSSNPGTGEQYF
TGTGCCAGCAGCTCCAACCCGGGGACGGGCGAGCAGTACTTC
>TRBJ1-2|TRBV6-1|-|-|14
CATRGRETNYGYTF
TGTGCCACTCGGGGCCGAGAGACTAACTATGGCTACACCTTC
>TRBJ1-5|TRBV7-2|-|TRBD1|16
CASSPQQGARDQPQHF
TGTGCCAGCAGCCCGCAACAGGGGGCGCGAGACCAGCCCCAGCATTTT
>TRBJ2-5|TRBV5-6|-|TRBD2|15
CASSRRDGRRETQYF
TGTGCCAGCAGCCGGCGTGACGGGAGGAGGGAGACCCAGTACTTC
>TRBJ2-6|TRBV30|once|TRBD2|16
CAWSGLAGSGANVLTF
TGTGCCTGGAGCGGACTAGCGGGATCTGGGGCCAACGTCCTGACTTTC
>TRBJ2-5|TRBV30|-|TRBD1|15
CAWSRGQGFQETQYF
TGTGCCTGGAGTCGGGGACAGGGGTTCCAAGAGACCCAGTACTTC
>TRBJ2-1|TRBV4-2|-|TRBD2|18
CASRLGLAGGPGYNEQFF
TGTGCCAGCAGGCTGGGACTAGCGGGAGGGCCGGGCTACAATGAGCAGTTCTTC
>TRBJ1-2|TRBV6-1|-|TRBD1|14
CASSAPGQGYGYTF
TGTGCCAGCAGTGCACCGGGACAGGGTTATGGCTACACCTTC
>TRBJ2-3|TRBV5-6|-|-|15
CASSHDMLRSDTQYF
TGTGCCAGCAGCCACGACATGCTCAGATCGGATACGCAGTATTTT
>TRBJ2-5|TRBV6-1|-|TRBD2|16
CASSDPPSGRGETQYF
TGTGCCAGCAGTGACCCTCCTAGCGGGAGGGGAGAGACCCAGTACTTC
>TRBJ1-1|TRBV7-9|-|-|14
CASSLAPSGTEAFF
TGTGCCAGCAGCTTAGCCCCTTCAGGGACTGAAGCTTTCTTT
>TRBJ2-7|TRBV6-5|once|TRBD1|13
CASSQPGTARQYF
TGTGCCAGCAGTCAACCCGGGACAGCAAGGCAGTACTTC
>TRBJ2-5|TRBV5-1|-|-|16
CASSLAPLADRETQYF
TGCGCCAGCAGCTTGGCGCCTTTAGCGGACCGGGAGACCCAGTACTTC
>TRBJ1-3|TRBV7-9|-|-|17
CASSLNAGGFSGNTIYF
TGTGCCAGCAGCTTGAACGCTGGTGGATTCTCTGGAAACACCATATATTTT
>TRBJ1-4|TRBV5-1|-|TRBD1|13
CASRTGSGEKLFF
TGCGCCAGCCGGACAGGGTCGGGAGAAAAACTGTTTTTT
>TRBJ2-1|TRBV5-1|-|TRBD2|17
CASSSSRLGLAGGEQFF
TGCGCCAGCAGCTCCAGTAGGCTCGGACTAGCGGGAGGGGAGCAGTTCTTC
>TRBJ1-1|TRBV14|-|TRBD1|16
CASRPTGGRLNTEAFF
TGTGCCAGCAGACCAACAGGGGGCCGGTTGAACACTGAAGCTTTCTTT
>TRBJ1-1|TRBV14|-|-|15
CASSPHLRVRTEAFF
TGTGCCAGCAGCCCTCATCTCAGGGTTAGGACTGAAGCTTTCTTT